This TCR beta chain originates from a study of T cell responses to AZD1222 COVID-19 vaccine. Study in general: Doses given second, at about 4 or about 12 weeks, were pooled. Regarding the study as a whole: Vaccine-associated CD4 TCRs ranged over spike, dominating at 160-218 and 743-854. An increase in Spike-specific TCR breadth and depth was observed after two AZD1222 doses. Only a handful of AZD1222 recipients were seropositive at baseline.

Sequencing used immunoSEQ multiplex PCR; TCRdb keeps in-frame clones, though not all of them. The sample holds some 190,000 clones, 70% to 90% seen once. As to this clone: What it recognizes is unknown.

V was clipped by 5 bases and J by 3 bases, with 8 bases between them. This CDR3 has 13 residues. Sequencing used peripheral blood, obtained on day 0 of AZD1222 vaccination. The receptor comes from an adult in good health. This chain links TRBV12-3 or TRBV12-4 with TRBJ1-5, with a possible D match to TRBD1 (6 bases). CDR3 sequence: CASSQGSNQPQHF. For the CDR3, the DNA is TGTGCCAGCAGTCAGGGGTCCAATCAGCCCCAGCATTTT.